This entry is about one T cell receptor (beta chain). The antigen is unknown. This specimen comes from a study of shared clonotypes between healthy human individuals. Study background: Per donor, CD8 memory used one plate, CD8 naive used two, CD4 memory used three and CD4 naive used three.

Whole-study results and caveats: Sharing across four donors was highest in naive CD4 (around 5%) and lowest in memory CD8 (0.4%). Non-shared clonotypes were found to have lower generation probabilities than the clonotypes that were shared by all four of the sorted-subset donors.

CDR3 length: 13 amino acids. From germline, CDR1 is SQVTM and CDR2 ANQGSEA. The V segment lost 7 bases and the J segment 2 bases; nucleotides outside the gene matches: 1. The method was immunoSEQ multiplex PCR; TCRdb's version includes in-frame clones alone and lacks a portion of them. The sample gives more than 500,000 clones, more than 95% of which show up once; approximately 0.06% is in the top ten. This TCR derives from a woman aged 30 to 39 in good health. The sequencing input was naive CD4+ T cells sorted from blood. Subset indicated: CD45RA+ positively selected. This rearrangement joins TRBV29-1 to TRBJ2-1; TRBD1 agrees at 11 bases. The CDR3, as DNA: TGCAGCGGGGGACAGGGGGCCTACAATGAGCAGTTCTTC. The encoded protein is CSGGQGAYNEQFF.